This entry lists 3 T cell receptor beta chains sequenced from one sample in a study of vaccination and CD4 T cells after COVID-19. The treatment denotes: roughly 10-day PBMC culture with coronavirus spike peptide pools or control peptides (ViraFEST assay). The collection of CD4+ T cells from the unexposed donor took place before the COVID-19 pandemic (2011-2018). Cultured CD4+ T-cell DNA underwent Oncomine TCR Beta short-read sequencing. One entry per CDR3 protein, called by TCRdb with MiXCR from the PCR reads. The data show more than 8,500 distinct CDR3 sequences, less than 70% seen once. These TCRs are of unknown antigen specificity. Sequences were obtained from CD4+ T cells from blood, cultured in vitro. The receptors here all came from a human donor in good health.

The chain recombines TRBV9 with TRBJ2-3; 7 positions match TRBD1. Looked up from germline, CDR1 is SGDLS and CDR2 is YYNGEE. Trimming at V came to 0 bases and at J to 0 bases, leaving 4 bases not matched to a gene. This CDR3 region has 16 residues. CDR3 sequence reads: CASSVVGTASTDTQYF. For the CDR3, the DNA is TGTGCCAGCAGCGTAGTCGGGACAGCCAGCACAGATACGCAGTATTTT.

This clonotype turned up a few times. The chain has TRBV19 and TRBJ1-2; 8 bases map to TRBD1. The CDR3 has 13 residues. The germline CDR1 and CDR2 sequences are LNHDA and SQIVND (reference sequence). V shed 8 bases, J shed 3 bases, and the junction held 5 bases outside the gene matches. The CDR3 nucleotides are TGTGCCAGTTTCACGGACAGGGACTATGGCTACACCTTC. This translates into CASFTDRDYGYTF.

The V and J genes are TRBV2 and TRBJ2-5; the D is unclear. V dropped 2 bases and J dropped 4 bases, with 11 bases sitting between them. The germline V gene has CDR1 SNHLY and CDR2 FYNNEI. The CDR3 has 14 amino acids. This CDR3 reads CASSERLVGETQYF. The CDR3 nucleotides read TGTGCCAGCAGTGAAAGGCTAGTAGGAGAGACCCAGTACTTC.